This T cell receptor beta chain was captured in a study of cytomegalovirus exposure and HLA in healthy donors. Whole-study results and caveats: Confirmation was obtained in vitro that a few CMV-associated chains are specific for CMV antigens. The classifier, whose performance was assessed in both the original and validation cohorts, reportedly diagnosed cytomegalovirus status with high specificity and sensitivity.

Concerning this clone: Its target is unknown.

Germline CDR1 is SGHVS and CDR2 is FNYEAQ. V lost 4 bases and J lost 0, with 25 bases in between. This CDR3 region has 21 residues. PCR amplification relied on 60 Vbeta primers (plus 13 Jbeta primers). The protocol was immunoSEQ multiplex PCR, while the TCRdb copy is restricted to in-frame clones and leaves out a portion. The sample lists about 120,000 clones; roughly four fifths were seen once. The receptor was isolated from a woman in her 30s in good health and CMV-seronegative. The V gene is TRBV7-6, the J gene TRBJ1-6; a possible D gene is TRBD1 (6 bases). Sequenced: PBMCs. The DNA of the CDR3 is TGTGCCAGCAGCTCCCACCCGGACGGACAGACCAAGAGCTCCTATAATTCACCCCTCCACTTT. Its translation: CASSSHPDGQTKSSYNSPLHF. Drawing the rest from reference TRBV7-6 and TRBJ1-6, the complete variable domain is GAGVSQSPRYKVTKRGQDVALRCDPISGHVSLYWYRQALGQGPEFLTYFNYEAQQDKSGLPNDRFSAERPEGSISTLTIQRTEQRDSAMYRCASSSHPDGQTKSSYNSPLHFGNGTRLTVT.